This T cell receptor (beta chain) came from a study of beta chain features in type 1 diabetes. Turning to the study itself: Comparable age, gender and cell yields were observed in patients relative to healthy donors.

Study observations and caveats: Across patients, naive, central memory and Treg TCRB repertoires exhibited apparently greater similarity than was observed across healthy donors. Whatever favoring of shorter templates PCR might show would apply equally to patients and controls. For TCRB rearrangement, an influence of HLA type remained unresolved here.

Comment on this clone: Its antigen is as yet unknown.

The CDR3 covers 12 residues. Germline V gives CDR1 SQVTM, CDR2 ANQGSEA. V was shortened by 3 bases and J by 6 bases, with 9 bases between the two germline ends. Expressed TCRB transcripts got sequenced, as all isolated RNA was reverse transcribed. Only in-frame clones appear in the TCRdb table, and some are missing; sequencing was by immunoSEQ multiplex PCR. The sample includes 400,000 to 500,000 clones, approximately 15% of them seen just once. The J gene is TRBJ2-1, the V gene TRBV29-1; D is unclear. The sequence derives from a man aged 25 to 40 in good health. Material for sequencing was naive CD4+ T cells from blood. The CDR3 sequence: CSVDGQSNEQFF. CDR3 in DNA: TGCAGCGTTGATGGGCAGTCCAATGAGCAGTTCTTC.